The present T cell receptor beta chain was sequenced within a study of shared clonotypes between healthy human individuals. CDR3 length: 13 residues. Trimming shortened V by 6 bases and J by 2 bases, and 9 bases separated the two germline ends. From germline, CDR1 is MNHEY and CDR2 SMNVEV (reference sequence). Original data processing: ImmunoSEQ output held junction-only sequences without quality scores, so filtering differed. The assay was immunoSEQ multiplex PCR, and TCRdb's table has in-frame clones only and misses some. D and trimming come from the DNA, and the V and J calls and clone size come from that table. The sample lists 950,000 to 1,300,000 clones, about 76% occurring once. This clone has just one count.

The specimen sequenced was memory CD4+ T cells sorted from blood. The subset here: CD45RA-negative fraction. The source is a man younger than 35 in good health. The chain joins TRBV27 to TRBJ2-3, with a possible D match to TRBD1 (5 bases). Written as DNA, the CDR3 is TGTGCCAGCAGCCCAGGGAACACAGATACGCAGTATTTT. Encoded protein: CASSPGNTDTQYF.